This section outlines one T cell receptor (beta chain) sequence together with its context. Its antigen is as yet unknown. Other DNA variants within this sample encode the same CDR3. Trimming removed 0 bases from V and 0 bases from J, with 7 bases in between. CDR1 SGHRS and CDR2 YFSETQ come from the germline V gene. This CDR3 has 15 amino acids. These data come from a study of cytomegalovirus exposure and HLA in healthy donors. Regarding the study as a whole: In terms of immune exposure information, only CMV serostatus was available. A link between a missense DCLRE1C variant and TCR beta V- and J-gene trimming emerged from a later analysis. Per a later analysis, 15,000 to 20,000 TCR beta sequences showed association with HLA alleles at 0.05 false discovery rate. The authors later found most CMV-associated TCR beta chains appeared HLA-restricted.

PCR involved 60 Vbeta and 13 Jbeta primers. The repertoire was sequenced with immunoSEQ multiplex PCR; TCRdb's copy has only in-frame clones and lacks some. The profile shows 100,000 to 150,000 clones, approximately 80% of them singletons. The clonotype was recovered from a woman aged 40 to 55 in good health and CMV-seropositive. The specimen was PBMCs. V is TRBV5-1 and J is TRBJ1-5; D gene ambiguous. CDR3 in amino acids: CASSLDSYSNQPQHF. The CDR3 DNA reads TGCGCCAGCAGCTTGGATTCGTATAGCAATCAGCCCCAGCATTTT. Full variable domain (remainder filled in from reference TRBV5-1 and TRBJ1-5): KAGVTQTPRYLIKTRGQQVTLSCSPISGHRSVSWYQQTPGQGLQFLFEYFSETQRNKGNFPGRFSGRQFSNSRSEMNVSTLELGDSALYLCASSLDSYSNQPQHFGDGTRLSIL.